Listed below are T cell receptor beta chains from one sample, sequenced in a study of blood T cells in healthy people across ages. Via MiXCR, TCRdb re-called the 5' RACE reads, giving one row per CDR3 protein. The sample lists 1.5 million or so distinct CDR3 sequences, approximately 39% occurring once. Sequenced: blood. The receptor set was obtained from a woman aged 18-35 years in good health. CDR3s include the opening cysteine and the closing phenylalanine or tryptophan. D genes are given only for firm matches. Some rows have no size entry. The others give once, few or many, or a class for an expanded clone.

d_call: NA; clone_size: few; v_call: TRBV4-3; j_call: TRBJ1-2; cdr3_nt: TGCGCCAGCAGCAGGGGAGGGGACTATGGCTACACCTTC; cdr3_aa: CASSRGGDYGYTF
d_call: TRBD2; clone_size: NA; v_call: TRBV7-2; j_call: TRBJ2-7; cdr3_nt: TGTGCCAGCAGCTTAAGACTAGCGGGAGGCAACTACGAGCAGTACTTC; cdr3_aa: CASSLRLAGGNYEQYF
d_call: NA; clone_size: NA; v_call: TRBV7-2; j_call: TRBJ2-7; cdr3_nt: TGTGCCAGCAGCCCCGCCGGGACTGCGAGCTCCTACGAGCAGTACTTC; cdr3_aa: CASSPAGTASSYEQYF
d_call: TRBD2; clone_size: NA; v_call: TRBV7-9; j_call: TRBJ2-1; cdr3_nt: TGTGCCAGCAGCTTGTGGACTAGCGGTGACAATGAGCAGTTCTTC; cdr3_aa: CASSLWTSGDNEQFF
d_call: TRBD1; clone_size: few; v_call: TRBV9; j_call: TRBJ1-2; cdr3_nt: TGTGCCAGCAGCGTAGAAGGGGGCCACTATGGCTACACCTTC; cdr3_aa: CASSVEGGHYGYTF
d_call: NA; clone_size: few; v_call: TRBV7-2; j_call: TRBJ2-3; cdr3_nt: TGTGCCAGCAGCTTGGCGCTTCTAGCGCAAGGCACAGATACGCAGTATTTT; cdr3_aa: CASSLALLAQGTDTQYF
d_call: TRBD1; clone_size: NA; v_call: TRBV29-1; j_call: TRBJ1-1; cdr3_nt: TGCAGCGCCGTGGGACAGCAAAGCACTGAAGCTTTCTTT; cdr3_aa: CSAVGQQSTEAFF
d_call: TRBD1; clone_size: NA; v_call: TRBV29-1; j_call: TRBJ1-1; cdr3_nt: TGCAGCGCTGCTTCAGGGGGATGGACCACTGAAGCTTTCTTT; cdr3_aa: CSAASGGWTTEAFF
d_call: TRBD1; clone_size: few; v_call: TRBV2; j_call: TRBJ2-2; cdr3_nt: TGTGCCAGCAGGACCTCCGGGACAGCTAGAGGGGAGCTGTTTTTT; cdr3_aa: CASRTSGTARGELFF
d_call: NA; clone_size: NA; v_call: TRBV4-3; j_call: TRBJ2-2; cdr3_nt: TGCGCCAGCAGCGGGGCAGTGAACACCGGGGAGCTGTTTTTT; cdr3_aa: CASSGAVNTGELFF
d_call: TRBD1; clone_size: many; v_call: TRBV10-3; j_call: TRBJ2-7; cdr3_nt: TGTGCCATCAGTGAGGGGGACAGGGGAACCTACGAGCAGTACTTC; cdr3_aa: CAISEGDRGTYEQYF
d_call: TRBD2; clone_size: NA; v_call: TRBV12-5; j_call: TRBJ2-7; cdr3_nt: TGTGCTAGTGGTCTTTGGACTAGCGGGAGCTACGAGCAGTACTTC; cdr3_aa: CASGLWTSGSYEQYF
d_call: NA; clone_size: NA; v_call: TRBV28; j_call: TRBJ2-1; cdr3_nt: TGTGCCAGCAGTTTTTTCGAGAATGAGCAGTTCTTC; cdr3_aa: CASSFFENEQFF
d_call: TRBD1; clone_size: few; v_call: TRBV5-1; j_call: TRBJ2-4; cdr3_nt: TGCGCCAGCAGCTTGTCTTCAGGGGGCGAAAACATTCAGTACTTC; cdr3_aa: CASSLSSGGENIQYF
d_call: NA; clone_size: NA; v_call: TRBV25-1; j_call: TRBJ2-5; cdr3_nt: TGTGCCAGCAGTGAACCCCGGGCCCTCCAAGAGACCCAGTACTTC; cdr3_aa: CASSEPRALQETQYF
d_call: NA; clone_size: few; v_call: TRBV29-1; j_call: TRBJ1-1; cdr3_nt: TGCAGCGTCCTATTGGACACTGAAGCTTTCTTT; cdr3_aa: CSVLLDTEAFF
d_call: TRBD2; clone_size: once; v_call: TRBV6-5; j_call: TRBJ2-5; cdr3_nt: TGTGCCAGCAGTTACTCGACCGGACTAGCGGCGTTCCAAGAGACCCAGTACTTC; cdr3_aa: CASSYSTGLAAFQETQYF
d_call: TRBD1; clone_size: few; v_call: TRBV10-3; j_call: TRBJ1-1; cdr3_nt: TGTGCCATCAGTGGGCAGGGGGCAGCTGAAGCTTTCTTT; cdr3_aa: CAISGQGAAEAFF
d_call: TRBD2; clone_size: many; v_call: TRBV7-2; j_call: TRBJ2-3; cdr3_nt: TGTGCCAGCAGCCCCAGGCGGGGGAGCACAGATACGCAGTATTTT; cdr3_aa: CASSPRRGSTDTQYF
d_call: NA; clone_size: NA; v_call: TRBV4-3; j_call: TRBJ2-2; cdr3_nt: TGCGCCAGCAGCCAAGGGCTCGTCTTTGAGAGGAACACCGGGGAGCTGTTTTTT; cdr3_aa: CASSQGLVFERNTGELFF
d_call: NA; clone_size: NA; v_call: TRBV24-1; j_call: TRBJ2-5; cdr3_nt: TGTGCCACCAGTGATACACCTGGGACACCGGCAGGGGAGACCCAGTACTTC; cdr3_aa: CATSDTPGTPAGETQYF
d_call: NA; clone_size: NA; v_call: TRBV5-1; j_call: TRBJ1-2; cdr3_nt: TGCGCCAGCAGCTGGGGTCAGAGGGATGGCTACACCTTC; cdr3_aa: CASSWGQRDGYTF
d_call: TRBD1; clone_size: NA; v_call: TRBV10-3; j_call: TRBJ2-1; cdr3_nt: TGTGCCATCAGTGAACGGGACAGGGTTCCTTTTGATGAGCAGTTCTTC; cdr3_aa: CAISERDRVPFDEQFF
d_call: TRBD2; clone_size: NA; v_call: TRBV7-9; j_call: TRBJ2-3; cdr3_nt: TGTGCCAGCAGCCCATTGGCTAGCGGGGGGCAAACAGATACGCAGTATTTT; cdr3_aa: CASSPLASGGQTDTQYF
d_call: NA; clone_size: few; v_call: TRBV19; j_call: TRBJ2-1; cdr3_nt: TGTGCCAGTAAAGGGGGTCATGAGCAGTTCTTC; cdr3_aa: CASKGGHEQFF
d_call: NA; clone_size: NA; v_call: TRBV29-1; j_call: TRBJ1-1; cdr3_nt: TGCAGCGTTGAAATGGGAGGGACTGAAGCTTTCTTT; cdr3_aa: CSVEMGGTEAFF
d_call: NA; clone_size: once; v_call: TRBV4-3; j_call: TRBJ1-2; cdr3_nt: TGCGCCAGCAGCCAAGTGACGGGGAGTAACTATGGCTACATCTTC; cdr3_aa: CASSQVTGSNYGYIF
d_call: NA; clone_size: NA; v_call: TRBV2; j_call: TRBJ2-1; cdr3_nt: TGTGCCAGCAGTGAAGTGAGCTCCTACAATGAGCAGTTCTTC; cdr3_aa: CASSEVSSYNEQFF
d_call: TRBD2; clone_size: NA; v_call: TRBV4-3; j_call: TRBJ2-3; cdr3_nt: TGCGCCAGCAGCCAAGATAGGCTAGCGGGGGGCACAGATACGCAGTATTTT; cdr3_aa: CASSQDRLAGGTDTQYF
d_call: TRBD1; clone_size: few; v_call: TRBV12-3/TRBV12-4; j_call: TRBJ1-2; cdr3_nt: TGTGCCAGCAGTTCAATAACAGGGGTAACGGGCTACACCTTC; cdr3_aa: CASSSITGVTGYTF
d_call: TRBD1; clone_size: few; v_call: TRBV29-1; j_call: TRBJ1-1; cdr3_nt: TGCAGCGGACAGGGTTTCGGCACTGAAGCTTTCTTT; cdr3_aa: CSGQGFGTEAFF
d_call: TRBD2; clone_size: NA; v_call: TRBV28; j_call: TRBJ2-1; cdr3_nt: TGTGCCAGCAGTCCTGGGACTAGCGGGAGAGTTTACAAGGAGCAGTTCTTC; cdr3_aa: CASSPGTSGRVYKEQFF
d_call: TRBD2; clone_size: NA; v_call: TRBV5-1; j_call: TRBJ2-1; cdr3_nt: TGCGCCAGCAGCTCACGGGCTAGCGGGACTTACAATGAGCAGTTCTTC; cdr3_aa: CASSSRASGTYNEQFF
d_call: NA; clone_size: few; v_call: TRBV18; j_call: TRBJ2-1; cdr3_nt: TGTGCCAGCTCACGGCTAGTAGGTAATGAGCAGTTCTTC; cdr3_aa: CASSRLVGNEQFF
d_call: NA; clone_size: few; v_call: TRBV29-1; j_call: TRBJ2-7; cdr3_nt: TGCAGCGTTGAAGTGAGCGGACAGCCCTACGAGCAGTACTTC; cdr3_aa: CSVEVSGQPYEQYF
d_call: TRBD1; clone_size: NA; v_call: TRBV20-1; j_call: TRBJ1-3; cdr3_nt: TGCAGTGCTGATACAGGGGGTTCAGGAAACACCATATATTTT; cdr3_aa: CSADTGGSGNTIYF
d_call: NA; clone_size: NA; v_call: TRBV12-3/TRBV12-4; j_call: TRBJ1-1; cdr3_nt: TGTGCCAGCAGTTTAACTGGGGGAAACGCTGAAGCTTTCTTT; cdr3_aa: CASSLTGGNAEAFF
d_call: NA; clone_size: NA; v_call: TRBV20-1; j_call: TRBJ2-1; cdr3_nt: TGCAGTGCTAGAGATGCCCGTTCCTATGAGCAGTTCTTC; cdr3_aa: CSARDARSYEQFF
d_call: NA; clone_size: NA; v_call: TRBV20-1; j_call: TRBJ2-4; cdr3_nt: TGCAGTGCTAGAGGAGGAGGCAAAAACATTCAGTACTTC; cdr3_aa: CSARGGGKNIQYF
d_call: NA; clone_size: NA; v_call: TRBV21-1; j_call: TRBJ1-2; cdr3_nt: TGTGCCAGCAGCACGGGGGGAATTGACTATGGCTACACCTTC; cdr3_aa: CASSTGGIDYGYTF
d_call: NA; clone_size: NA; v_call: TRBV28; j_call: TRBJ2-7; cdr3_nt: TGTGCCAGCAGGGTCGCGGGGTACGAGCAGTACTTC; cdr3_aa: CASRVAGYEQYF
d_call: NA; clone_size: NA; v_call: TRBV18; j_call: TRBJ2-1; cdr3_nt: TGTGCCAGCTCACCGGGCCTTGATGAGCAGTTCTTC; cdr3_aa: CASSPGLDEQFF
d_call: NA; clone_size: once; v_call: TRBV18; j_call: TRBJ2-7; cdr3_nt: TGTGCCAGCTCACCAACCTGGACAGTTTCCTCCTACGAGCAGTACTTC; cdr3_aa: CASSPTWTVSSYEQYF
d_call: TRBD2; clone_size: NA; v_call: TRBV18; j_call: TRBJ2-5; cdr3_nt: TGTGCCAGCTCACGACCTAGCGGGGGAGGCGATGAGCAGTACTTC; cdr3_aa: CASSRPSGGGDEQYF